The 21 T cell receptor beta chains given below trace back to one sample, sequenced in a study of Ad26.COV2.S vaccination and SARS-CoV-2 variants. The protocol was immunoSEQ multiplex PCR, while the TCRdb copy is restricted to in-frame clones and leaves out a portion. The data show hundreds of thousands of clones, around 87% seen once. Documented treatment: some 20 received Ad26.COV2.S at low or high dose, single or two shots; about five received placebo; per-sample allocation not given. Sampling was performed 63 days after the first vaccine or placebo injection. The material was peripheral blood, obtained in a trial of Ad26.COV2.S vaccine versus placebo. Receptors were obtained from a person between 18 and 60 years old who received the Ad26.COV2.S COVID-19 vaccine or a placebo.

The chain recombines TRBV3-1 (or the pseudogene TRBV3-2) with TRBJ1-5; D gene uncertain. CDR3 size: 14 residues. Trimming took 1 base from V and 5 from J, leaving 9 bases between them. Per the germline V gene, CDR1 is LGHDT and CDR2 is YNNKEL (reference sequence). The chain's CDR3 is CASSQVGSYQPQHF. As DNA, the CDR3 is TGTGCCAGCAGCCAAGTGGGGTCCTATCAGCCCCAGCATTTT.

The rearrangement uses TRBV30 and TRBJ2-1, with no clear D. Germline V CDR1 and CDR2: GTSNPN, SVGIG (reference sequence). The CDR3 has 13 residues. Deletions cut 0 bases from V and 2 bases from J, with 5 bases between. The CDR3 bases are TGTGCCTGGAGTGTTGATGCCTACAATGAGCAGTTCTTC. This encodes CAWSVDAYNEQFF.

The chain joins TRBV27 to TRBJ1-5; no definite D call. The V gene lost 8 bases and the J gene lost 7 bases, with 15 bases spanning the gap. The CDR3 has 13 amino acids. Germline loops: CDR1 MNHEY, CDR2 SMNVEV (reference sequence). Written as DNA, the CDR3 is TGTGCCAGCGGGGTGCTCGGGGAACAGCCCCAGCATTTT. Residues: CASGVLGEQPQHF.

V gene TRBV5-1 combines with J gene TRBJ2-2; 9 bases match TRBD2. J lost 2 bases, V lost 0 bases, and 2 bases had no gene match. Germline CDR1 is SGHRS and CDR2 is YFSETQ. The CDR3 has 16 residues. As DNA, the CDR3 is TGCGCCAGCAGCTTGGGGCTAGCGGGAAACACCGGGGAGCTGTTTTTT. This gives the protein CASSLGLAGNTGELFF.

V gene TRBV6-5 combines with J gene TRBJ1-2; D not resolved. Per the germline V gene, CDR1 is MNHEY and CDR2 is SVGAGI. CDR3 length equals 13 residues. Trimming left V 2 bases short and J 6 bases short, with 10 bases between. This CDR3 is CASSYSQTNGYTF. The DNA of the CDR3 is TGTGCCAGCAGTTACAGCCAGACCAATGGCTACACCTTC.

The genes are TRBV7-3 and TRBJ1-2; the match to TRBD1 covers 9 bases. The germline CDR1 and CDR2 sequences are SGHTA and FQGTGA. Trimming removed 2 bases from V and 8 bases from J; junction bases left unmatched: 9. This CDR3 spans 15 amino acids. The CDR3 bases are TGTGCCAGCAGCTTAGGTACAGGGGGCCCGGAGGGCTACACCTTC. It specifies CASSLGTGGPEGYTF.

This rearrangement joins TRBV6-5 to TRBJ1-3, with D unclear. This CDR3 spans 12 amino acids. Germline-derived CDR1 and CDR2 are MNHEY and SVGAGI. V dropped 6 bases and J dropped 2 bases, with 5 bases sitting between them. The CDR3 DNA follows: TGTGCCAGCAGAGCGACTGGAAACACCATATATTTT. Translation: CASRATGNTIYF.

This sequence joins TRBV11-2 and TRBJ1-2; 10 bases match TRBD1. Losses at the gene ends were 4 bases for V and 4 bases for J; bases not matched to a gene: 12. This CDR3 is built from 17 residues. Germline values: CDR1 SGHAT, CDR2 FQNNGV. This chain's CDR3 is CASSSGGLGQGFYGYTF. The CDR3, as DNA: TGTGCCAGCAGCTCCGGGGGCTTGGGACAGGGGTTCTATGGCTACACCTTC.

The chain uses TRBV30 and TRBJ1-1; D unresolved. CDR1 and CDR2 (germline): GTSNPN, SVGIG (reference sequence). The CDR3 is 14 amino acids. Trimming stripped 0 bases from V and 0 bases from J, with 8 bases between. CDR3 bases: TGTGCCTGGAGTGTACTAATACTGAACACTGAAGCTTTCTTT. Its protein is CAWSVLILNTEAFF.

The chain uses TRBV5-1 and TRBJ2-5, with D perhaps TRBD2 (6 bases). The germline V gene encodes CDR1 SGHRS and CDR2 YFSETQ. Deletions cut 0 bases from V and 1 base from J, with 7 bases between. This CDR3 is 14 amino acids long. CDR3 protein: CASSLGGAQETQYF. The CDR3 region has the DNA TGCGCCAGCAGCTTGGGCGGGGCCCAAGAGACCCAGTACTTC.

The chain has TRBV25-1 and TRBJ1-1; D is unresolved. Germline CDR1 reads MGHDK; CDR2 reads SYGVNS. V lost 1 base to trimming and J lost 0 bases, with 9 bases between them. The CDR3 length is 15 residues. The CDR3 coding sequence is TGTGCCAGCAGTGAATTCGAGGGATTGAACACTGAAGCTTTCTTT. Encoded protein: CASSEFEGLNTEAFF.

This chain joins TRBV20-1 and TRBJ1-3; D is unresolved. CDR1 is DFQATT and CDR2 is SNEGSKA in the germline V gene (reference sequence). CDR3 length: 13 amino acids. The V end was cut by 3 bases, the J end by 2 bases, with 8 bases between. The CDR3 reads CSASRFPGNTIYF. The CDR3 nucleotides are TGCAGTGCTAGTAGGTTTCCTGGAAACACCATATATTTT.

V usage is TRBV7-2 and J usage is TRBJ2-7; TRBD2 is a possible D gene (6 bases). The CDR3 spans 15 residues. CDR1 SGHTA and CDR2 FQGNSA come from the germline V gene. V was clipped by 2 bases and J by 0 bases, with 11 bases between them. The CDR3 sequence: CASSLLQGGSYEQYF. The CDR3 nucleotides are TGTGCCAGCAGCTTACTCCAGGGAGGCTCCTACGAGCAGTACTTC.

The chain employs TRBV19 and TRBJ1-5; perhaps TRBD1 as D (6 bases). Germline values: CDR1 LNHDA, CDR2 SQIVND (reference sequence). Trimming removed 4 bases from V and 4 bases from J, with 17 bases in between. The CDR3 has 16 residues. The DNA of the CDR3 is TGTGCCAGTAGTACTGGGACACTCGCCGCTAATCAGCCCCAGCATTTT. Encoded protein: CASSTGTLAANQPQHF.

CDR3 protein: CASSRGQENSPLHF. CDR3 in DNA: TGTGCCAGCAGCCGAGGACAGGAGAATTCACCCCTCCACTTT. The rearrangement links TRBV7-9 to TRBJ1-6; 7 bases agree with TRBD1. From germline, CDR1 is SEHNR and CDR2 FQNEAQ (reference sequence). There are 14 residues in the CDR3. Trimming at V came to 5 bases and at J to 7 bases, leaving 5 bases not matched to a gene.

V usage is TRBV3-1 (or the pseudogene TRBV3-2) and J usage is TRBJ1-1; 10 bases line up with TRBD1. With V trimmed by 0 bases and J by 4 bases, 2 bases remained unmatched. Germline V gives CDR1 LGHDT, CDR2 YNNKEL (reference sequence). This CDR3 spans 15 amino acids. The CDR3 DNA follows: TGTGCCAGCAGCCAAGAGACAGGGGGCATCACTGAAGCTTTCTTT. Protein sequence: CASSQETGGITEAFF.

V is TRBV19 and J is TRBJ2-7, with D perhaps being TRBD1 or TRBD2 (5 bases each). In germline, CDR1 is LNHDA, CDR2 SQIVND (reference sequence). CDR3 length equals 14 residues. Trimming shortened V by 7 bases and J by 6 bases, and 19 bases separated the two germline ends. CDR3 DNA sequence: TGTGCCAGTAAGAGGGGAGATGGGACCGCCGAGCAGTACTTC. Residues: CASKRGDGTAEQYF.

This rearrangement joins TRBV5-4 to TRBJ2-2; tentatively, D is TRBD1 (6 bases). V shed 4 bases and J shed 1 base, with 8 bases lying between them. The V gene's germline CDR1 is SGHNT and CDR2 YYREEE (reference sequence). The CDR3 consists of 14 residues. As DNA, the CDR3 is TGTGCCAGCAGCCTGGGACAGAACACCGGGGAGCTGTTTTTT. This encodes CASSLGQNTGELFF.

This clone was counted a single time. The chain recombines TRBV5-1 with TRBJ2-1; D is perhaps TRBD2 (9 bases). V shed 2 bases and J shed 9 bases, with 30 bases lying between them. This CDR3 has 19 amino acids. Germline V gene sequence: CDR1 SGHRS, CDR2 YFSETQ. The CDR3 region has the DNA TGCGCCAGCAGCTTCCGGACAGGGATCAGGGTAGCGGGAGTTTCTGAGCAGTTCTTC. It encodes CASSFRTGIRVAGVSEQFF.

The chain employs TRBV5-5 and TRBJ2-3, with D hard to call. Germline CDR1 and CDR2: SGHKS and YYEKEE (reference sequence). V lost 4 bases to trimming and J lost 2 bases, with 8 bases between them. CDR3 length: 13 amino acids. The CDR3: CASSPLATDTQYF. In DNA, the CDR3 is TGTGCCAGCAGCCCCTTGGCCACAGATACGCAGTATTTT.

The chain combines TRBV6-4 with TRBJ2-3, with a possible D match to TRBD2 (5 bases). This CDR3 contains 14 residues. V shed 3 bases and J shed 4 bases, with 11 bases lying between them. Germline V CDR1 and CDR2: MRHNA, SNTAGT. The CDR3 protein is CASSERLAADTQYF. The CDR3 nucleotides read TGTGCCAGCAGTGAGCGGCTAGCAGCAGATACGCAGTATTTT.